These 17 T cell receptor beta chains were all obtained from the same sample, sequenced in a study of graft-versus-host responses after intestinal transplantation. Antigen specificity for these receptors is unknown. Clones were sequenced by immunoSEQ multiplex PCR, and TCRdb holds only the in-frame ones, with some missing. The sample yields around 110,000 clones, roughly 89% seen once. The specimen was unstimulated CD4+ T cells sorted from spleen or lymph node cells, collected before transplant. These receptors were taken from a human donor who was the organ donor for an intestinal transplant.

The chain joins TRBV11-3 to TRBJ2-1; no clear D gene. Germline-derived CDR1 and CDR2 are SGHNT and YENEEA. Trimming took 5 bases from V and 0 from J, leaving 11 bases between them. This CDR3 spans 15 amino acids. CDR3: CASSPRLSSYNEQFF. CDR3 nucleotides: TGTGCCAGCAGCCCAAGACTCAGCTCCTACAATGAGCAGTTCTTC.

The chain combines TRBV5-1 with TRBJ2-3, with 7 positions matching TRBD2. V was pared by 0 bases and J by 3 bases, with 4 bases of the junction left unmatched. This CDR3 has 15 residues. Germline values: CDR1 SGHRS, CDR2 YFSETQ. Here the CDR3 DNA reads TGCGCCAGCAGCTTGGCCGGCGGGGGAACAGATACGCAGTATTTT. Its protein product is CASSLAGGGTDTQYF.

In this sample, this clone turned up once. V and J are TRBV18 and TRBJ2-7; TRBD2 agrees at 8 bases. Looked up from germline, CDR1 is KGHSH and CDR2 is LQKENI. J lost 5 bases, V lost 0 bases, and 6 bases had no gene match. This CDR3 region has 15 residues. CDR3 amino acids: CASSPPGGRMDEQYF. CDR3 in DNA: TGTGCCAGCTCACCACCGGGCGGGAGGATGGACGAGCAGTACTTC. Full variable domain (missing parts from reference TRBV18 and TRBJ2-7): NAGVMQNPRHLVRRRGQEARLRCSPMKGHSHVYWYRQLPEEGLKFMVYLQKENIIDESGMPKERFSAEFPKEGPSILRIQQVVRGDSAAYFCASSPPGGRMDEQYFGPGTRLTVT.

V gene TRBV6-5 combines with J gene TRBJ2-5; TRBD1 matches at 10 bases. The CDR3 length is 16 residues. Germline values: CDR1 MNHEY, CDR2 SVGAGI. V was clipped by 0 bases and J by 2 bases; unmatched bases: 3. The CDR3 sequence: CASSYSGTGEQETQYF. Here the CDR3 DNA reads TGTGCCAGCAGTTACTCCGGGACAGGGGAACAAGAGACCCAGTACTTC.

The chain uses TRBV19 and TRBJ1-2; 11 bases map to TRBD1. Germline assignment: CDR1 LNHDA and CDR2 SQIVND (reference sequence). J lost 2 bases, V lost 5 bases, and 4 bases had no gene match. The CDR3 loop spans 15 amino acids. The CDR3 spells CASSLGTGGNYGYTF. The CDR3 DNA follows: TGTGCCAGTAGTCTGGGGACAGGGGGGAACTATGGCTACACCTTC.

This chain links TRBV2 with TRBJ1-2; 8 bases are a match to TRBD1. Germline lookup yields CDR1 SNHLY and CDR2 FYNNEI. This CDR3 comprises 14 residues. Losses at the gene ends were 5 bases for V and 8 bases for J; bases not matched to a gene: 10. The CDR3 protein is CASSTGQGLLGYTF. CDR3 nucleotide sequence: TGTGCCAGCAGTACCGGACAGGGCCTGCTGGGCTACACCTTC.

This clone was recorded only once. CDR3 region: CASSSGSRSYNEQFF. DNA for the CDR3: TGTGCCAGCAGTTCAGGTAGCCGCTCCTACAATGAGCAGTTCTTC. V and J are TRBV27 and TRBJ2-1; no reliable D call. This CDR3 has 15 amino acids. V was clipped by 4 bases and J by 0 bases, with 10 bases between them. From germline, CDR1 is MNHEY and CDR2 SMNVEV (reference sequence).

This clone came up once. CDR3 DNA sequence: TGTGCCATCAGTGATACAGGGGCGGCCTACGAGCAGTACTTC. Its translation is CAISDTGAAYEQYF. The genes are TRBV10-3 and TRBJ2-7; 7 bases are a match to TRBD1. The germline V gene encodes CDR1 ENHRY and CDR2 SYGVKD. The CDR3 runs 14 residues. Trimming removed 3 bases from V and 2 bases from J; junction bases left unmatched: 4.

The chain couples TRBV2 to TRBJ2-1; 7 positions match TRBD2. Germline CDR1 and CDR2: SNHLY and FYNNEI. This CDR3 is built from 12 residues. V lost 8 bases, J lost 9 bases, and 7 bases stayed unmatched. The CDR3 nucleotides are TGTGCCAGCTCTCTGGGAGGGAGTGAGCAGTTCTTC. Its protein product is CASSLGGSEQFF.

The chain couples TRBV11-1 to TRBJ1-6; the D is unclear. V lost 5 bases to trimming and J lost 10 bases, with 18 bases between them. Germline V gene sequence: CDR1 SGHAT, CDR2 FQDESV (reference sequence). The CDR3 loop spans 15 amino acids. CDR3 DNA sequence: TGTGCCAGCAGCGCGCAGACAACCCTCGGATCACCCCTCCACTTT. It specifies CASSAQTTLGSPLHF.

The chain recombines TRBV7-2 with TRBJ2-7; the match to TRBD2 covers 14 bases. Looked up from germline, CDR1 is SGHTA and CDR2 is FQGNSA. With 5 bases clipped from V and 6 bases from J, the junction kept 9 bases outside the gene matches. CDR3 size: 16 residues. The CDR3 reads CASSKHWTSGRTEQYF. The DNA of the CDR3 is TGTGCCAGCAGCAAGCACTGGACTAGCGGGAGGACCGAGCAGTACTTC.

This chain joins TRBV20-1 and TRBJ1-1; no definite D call. Trimming took off 0 bases at V and 7 bases at J, with 3 bases between the two ends. The germline CDR1 and CDR2 sequences are DFQATT and SNEGSKA (reference sequence). This CDR3 contains 10 residues. The CDR3 is CSARDIEAFF. The CDR3 DNA reads TGCAGTGCTAGAGATATTGAAGCTTTCTTT.

The V and J genes are TRBV5-1 and TRBJ2-1, with D unclear. Per germline, CDR1 SGHRS and CDR2 YFSETQ. The CDR3 loop spans 12 amino acids. Trimming pared 5 bases from V and 3 bases from J, leaving 6 bases between. This CDR3 reads CASSPNYNEQFF. The CDR3 DNA is TGCGCCAGCAGTCCGAACTACAATGAGCAGTTCTTC.

Concerning this clone itself: One end of the junction varies from germline; a read error may be responsible. V usage is TRBV5-1 and J usage is TRBJ2-3; TRBD1 aligns across 9 bases. The CDR3 runs to 15 residues. Per the germline V gene, CDR1 is SGHRS and CDR2 is YFSETQ. This CDR3 reads CASAGSGTGRDTRYF. For the CDR3, the DNA is TGCGCCAGCGCAGGTTCCGGGACAGGGCGGGATACGCGGTATTTT.

This chain uses TRBV2 with TRBJ1-1; 7 bases map to TRBD1. Germline CDR1 and CDR2: SNHLY and FYNNEI. This CDR3 contains 13 residues. V lost 5 bases, J lost 1 base, and 1 base stayed unmatched. The DNA for the CDR3 is TGTGCCAGCAGTCGGACAGGGAACACTGAAGCTTTCTTT. It is translated as CASSRTGNTEAFF.

The chain uses TRBV11-1 and TRBJ2-1; the match to TRBD2 covers 9 bases. The CDR3 runs 15 residues. The junction had 4 bases not matched to a gene; V was cut back by 5 bases and J by 2 bases. Germline CDR1 is SGHAT and CDR2 is FQDESV (reference sequence). CDR3 sequence reads: CASSDSGRPYNEQFF. The DNA of the CDR3 is TGTGCCAGCAGCGACAGCGGGAGGCCCTACAATGAGCAGTTCTTC.

This clone appeared once. The chain has TRBV7-6 and TRBJ1-4, with a possible D match to TRBD1 (6 bases). The CDR3 runs to 16 residues. Trimming took off 5 bases at V and 5 bases at J, with 18 bases between the two ends. Germline CDR1 SGHVS, CDR2 FNYEAQ. Here the CDR3 reads CASSARPGAVNEKLFF. As DNA, the CDR3 is TGTGCCAGCAGCGCTAGACCAGGGGCGGTGAATGAAAAACTGTTTTTT.